The present TCR beta chain was sequenced within a study of blood T cell repertoires in COVID-19. Overall study: Spain, Italy and the United States supplied samples that represented acute and convalescent COVID-19. The analysed material was cDNA or gDNA that came from T cells, B-cell-depleted T cells, or PBMCs.

As originally analysed: It was from reference gene primer amplification that nucleated cell counts were estimated. Sequencing used immunoSEQ multiplex PCR; TCRdb keeps in-frame clones, though not all of them. V, J and clone size were drawn from that table, and D and trimming were deduced from the DNA. Here the sample spans around 72,000 clones, approximately 85% being singletons. The CDR3 spans 16 residues. Germline V lookup: CDR1 WSHSY, CDR2 SAAADI. V lost 0 bases, J lost 5 bases, and 14 bases lay in between. The V and J genes are TRBV10-2 and TRBJ2-1, with D possibly matching TRBD1 (6 bases). The sequence was obtained from a man between 50 and 59 years old with acute or convalescent COVID-19. The specimen was peripheral blood. The CDR3 DNA follows: TGCGCCAGCAGTGAGTCTAGGACAGACTATGACAATGAGCAGTTCTTC. Its protein is CASSESRTDYDNEQFF.